Shown below are 29 T cell receptor beta chains from a single sample sequenced in a study of STAT5B mutations in CD4+ large granular lymphocyte leukemia (dated by TCRdb to between 2020 and 2023). The method was the immunoSEQ multiplex PCR assay. The source is immuneACCESS, and TCRdb retained only in-frame sequences with V and J called. Part of the clones is not carried over; for the studies checked, unresolved V genes explain less than half of this, and the remainder is unexplained. In this sample the table shows around 50,000 clones, 65% to 85% of which occur a single time. The ten largest make up more than 0.35% of the sample. Specimen: CD4+ T cells from blood buffy coats. These receptor sequences come from a human donor in good health.

The CDR3 nucleotides are TGCGCCAGCAGCCTGGACAGGGGGAACACTGAAGCTTTCTTT. Translated: CASSLDRGNTEAFF. V and J are TRBV5-1 and TRBJ1-1; 9 bases are shared with TRBD1. J gave up 1 base and V 4 bases, and 2 bases lay outside the gene matches. In germline, CDR1 is SGHRS, CDR2 YFSETQ. This CDR3 is 14 amino acids long.

V and J are TRBV19 and TRBJ2-2; 8 bases are a match to TRBD1. Germline CDR1 reads LNHDA; CDR2 reads SQIVND (reference sequence). The CDR3 totals 13 residues. The CDR3 region is CGPGQGGTGELFF. Here the CDR3 DNA reads TGTGGCCCCGGACAGGGAGGCACCGGGGAGCTGTTTTTT.

The V and J genes are TRBV25-1 and TRBJ1-2; possibly TRBD1 for D (6 bases). The CDR3 length is 12 residues. Trimming pared 2 bases from V and 5 bases from J, leaving 6 bases between. Looked up from germline, CDR1 is MGHDK and CDR2 is SYGVNS. In DNA, the CDR3 is TGTGCCAGCAGTGAACAGGGGTATGGCTACACCTTC. This codes for CASSEQGYGYTF.

The chain has TRBV30 and TRBJ1-1; no reliable D call. V was shortened by 2 bases and J by 0 bases, with 10 bases between the two germline ends. The CDR3 spans 14 residues. Germline CDR1 and CDR2: GTSNPN and SVGIG (reference sequence). The CDR3 region has the DNA TGTGCCTGGAGTAGGGCACACTTGAACACTGAAGCTTTCTTT. It translates to CAWSRAHLNTEAFF.

V gene TRBV5-4 combines with J gene TRBJ2-6; D tentatively reads TRBD1 or TRBD2 (5 bases each). CDR1 SGHNT and CDR2 YYREEE come from the germline V gene (reference sequence). This CDR3 spans 17 amino acids. V lost 0 bases and J 0 bases, leaving 10 bases between the germline ends. The CDR3 spells CASSLDGGGSGANVLTF. The CDR3 DNA reads TGTGCCAGCAGCTTGGACGGTGGGGGCTCTGGGGCCAACGTCCTGACTTTC.

In this sample, this clone turned up once. The V call is TRBV4-2, the J call TRBJ2-1, with TRBD2 matching over 7 bases. This CDR3 has 16 amino acids. Germline V gives CDR1 LGHNA, CDR2 YNFKEQ. V dropped 1 base and J dropped 4; count of bases not matched to a gene: 7. CDR3 DNA: TGTGCCAGCAGCCAAGGACTGGCGGGGGTTTACAATGAGCAGTTCTTC. Protein product: CASSQGLAGVYNEQFF.

In the case of this clone: This same CDR3 is encoded by further DNA sequences in the sample. V and J are TRBV5-4 and TRBJ2-2; 8 nucleotides line up with TRBD2. V dropped 0 bases and J dropped 6; count of bases not matched to a gene: 1. This CDR3 has 14 amino acids. The V gene's germline CDR1 is SGHNT and CDR2 YYREEE (reference sequence). CDR3 DNA: TGTGCCAGCAGCTTGGCCGGGGGGGCCGGGGAGCTGTTTTTT. This sequence encodes CASSLAGGAGELFF.

This clone occurred once. The V gene is TRBV29-1, the J gene TRBJ1-2; tentative D call: TRBD1 (5 bases). The V end was cut by 4 bases, the J end by 2 bases, with 17 bases between. The CDR3 has 15 residues. Germline-derived CDR1 and CDR2 are SQVTM and ANQGSEA. The CDR3 reads CSVVGSGDGNYGYTF. The CDR3 nucleotides are TGCAGCGTTGTAGGTTCTGGGGACGGGAACTATGGCTACACCTTC.

The CDR3 protein is CASSQDVSSGNEQFF. CDR3 bases: TGCGCCAGCAGCCAAGATGTGTCTAGCGGGAATGAGCAGTTCTTC. The rearrangement uses TRBV4-1 and TRBJ2-1; 8 bases map to TRBD2. This CDR3 has 15 residues. Germline values: CDR1 MGHRA, CDR2 YSYEKL. The junction had 5 bases not matched to a gene; V was cut back by 0 bases and J by 7 bases.

V and J are TRBV10-3 and TRBJ2-7; 7 bases are a match to TRBD2. Germline lookup yields CDR1 ENHRY and CDR2 SYGVKD. This CDR3 is built from 13 residues. Trimming cost V 10 bases and J 2 bases; bases outside gene matches: 8. This chain's CDR3 is CATRIAGTYEQYF. The CDR3 coding sequence is TGTGCCACCCGGATAGCGGGTACCTACGAGCAGTACTTC.

This clone has only one observation. J is TRBJ2-7 and V is TRBV30; D is uncertain. Germline assignment: CDR1 GTSNPN and CDR2 SVGIG (reference sequence). Trimming shortened V by 2 bases and J by 2 bases, and 7 bases separated the two germline ends. This CDR3 has 12 amino acids. CDR3 sequence: CAWSMATYEQYF. DNA for the CDR3: TGTGCCTGGAGTATGGCAACCTACGAGCAGTACTTC.

The V gene is TRBV19, the J gene TRBJ2-1; D is possibly TRBD2 (5 bases). CDR3 length equals 12 residues. CDR1 is LNHDA and CDR2 is SQIVND in the germline V gene (reference sequence). V lost 3 bases and J 9 bases, leaving 9 bases between the germline ends. DNA for the CDR3: TGTGCCAGTAGTATTCGGGGATCTGAGCAGTTCTTC. Its translation: CASSIRGSEQFF.

The chain carries TRBV18 and TRBJ2-7; 9 bases match TRBD1. The CDR3 runs to 18 residues. The germline V gene has CDR1 KGHSH and CDR2 LQKENI. The V segment lost 2 bases and the J segment 0 bases; nucleotides outside the gene matches: 11. CDR3: CASSPFGAGTGSSYEQYF. In nucleotides, the CDR3 is TGTGCCAGCTCACCATTCGGGGCAGGGACAGGGAGCTCCTACGAGCAGTACTTC.

This clone was counted between two and nine times. The chain carries TRBV7-9 and TRBJ1-1; D might be TRBD1 (6 bases). CDR1 is SEHNR, CDR2 FQNEAQ, per germline (reference sequence). V shed 5 bases and J shed 1 base, with 11 bases lying between them. The CDR3 covers 14 residues. DNA of the CDR3: TGTGCCAGCAGCACTTACAGGGAGAACACTGAAGCTTTCTTT. The encoded protein is CASSTYRENTEAFF.

The J gene is TRBJ1-5, the V gene TRBV6-1, with 9 bases lining up with TRBD1. The CDR3 has 14 amino acids. Germline CDR1 MNHNS, CDR2 SASEGT. J was trimmed by 2 bases and V by 4 bases; bases with no gene match: 0. CDR3 DNA sequence: TGTGCCAGCAGTGGACAGGGGGGCAATCAGCCCCAGCATTTT. Translated, it gives CASSGQGGNQPQHF.

CDR3 in amino acids: CASSWVRGGGTDTQYF. For the CDR3, the DNA is TGTGCCAGCAGCTGGGTCAGGGGGGGTGGAACAGATACGCAGTATTTT. The chain combines TRBV5-4 with TRBJ2-3; the D call may be TRBD1 or TRBD2 (7 bases each). Per germline, CDR1 SGHNT and CDR2 YYREEE (reference sequence). V shed 3 bases and J shed 3 bases, with 17 bases lying between them. This CDR3 spans 16 amino acids. Looking up the rest from reference TRBV5-4 and TRBJ2-3 gives the full variable domain: ETGVTQSPTHLIKTRGQQVTLRCSSQSGHNTVSWYQQALGQGPQFIFQYYREEENGRGNFPPRFSGLQFPNYSSELNVNALELDDSALYLCASSWVRGGGTDTQYFGPGTRLTVL.

This clone was detected once. The chain recombines TRBV19 with TRBJ1-2; TRBD1 aligns across 12 bases. The CDR3 length is 17 residues. Unmatched junction bases numbered 8, after V lost 3 bases and J lost 3 bases. Germline lookup yields CDR1 LNHDA and CDR2 SQIVND (reference sequence). The CDR3 reads CASSILPGQGADYGYTF. In nucleotides, the CDR3 is TGTGCCAGTAGTATTCTTCCGGGACAGGGGGCGGACTATGGCTACACCTTC.

This chain connects TRBV11-3 to TRBJ2-7; maybe TRBD1 (6 bases). The CDR3 spans 14 residues. CDR1 and CDR2 (germline): SGHNT, YENEEA. The V and J ends lost 9 bases and 6 bases respectively, with 21 bases between them. The CDR3, as DNA: TGTGCCAGAGGGACATCCGAATTGAGCTGCGAGCAGTACTTC. Translated, it gives CARGTSELSCEQYF.

This clone has more than one count but fewer than ten. The gene calls are TRBV15 and TRBJ2-7; no clear D. This CDR3 comprises 13 residues. The V gene lost 0 bases and the J gene lost 1 base, with 4 bases spanning the gap. Germline CDR1 and CDR2: LNHNV and YYDKDF (reference sequence). CDR3 sequence (DNA): TGTGCCACCAGCAGAGATCAGTCCTACGAGCAGTACTTC. Its protein is CATSRDQSYEQYF.

In this sample, this clone turned up a few times. The genes are TRBV28 and TRBJ2-1; tentatively, D is TRBD1 or TRBD2 (6 bases each). This CDR3 has 12 residues. Trimming left V 7 bases short and J 8 bases short, with 12 bases between. Germline CDR1 and CDR2: MDHEN and SYDVKM. In nucleotides, the CDR3 is TGTGCCAGCAAAGGGGGGCCGCATGAGCAGTTCTTC. This translates into CASKGGPHEQFF.

The chain has TRBV10-2 and TRBJ2-7, with 11 bases matching TRBD2. The V and J ends lost 3 bases and 3 bases, in that order; junction bases with no gene match: 4. Germline V CDR1 and CDR2: WSHSY, SAAADI. The CDR3 consists of 15 residues. CDR3 protein: CASSDSSGRIYEQYF. CDR3 in DNA: TGCGCCAGCAGTGACTCTAGCGGGAGGATCTACGAGCAGTACTTC.

The V call is TRBV10-3, the J call TRBJ1-5, with TRBD1 matching 8 bases. The CDR3 spans 15 residues. V lost 10 bases, J lost 3 bases, and 11 bases stayed unmatched. The germline V gene encodes CDR1 ENHRY and CDR2 SYGVKD. CDR3 bases: TGTGCCACTCATCCAGGACAGGGCTACAATCAGCCCCAGCATTTT. Its translation: CATHPGQGYNQPQHF.

The chain carries TRBV5-5 and TRBJ1-1; D may be TRBD1 (5 bases). The CDR3 loop spans 16 amino acids. CDR1 is SGHKS, CDR2 YYEKEE, per germline (reference sequence). Trimming left V 0 bases short and J 2 bases short, with 14 bases between. DNA of the CDR3: TGTGCCAGCAGCTTGGATGGGGGAAAACCTAACACTGAAGCTTTCTTT. Its protein is CASSLDGGKPNTEAFF.

The gene calls are TRBV11-2 and TRBJ2-3, with a possible D match to TRBD2 (6 bases). The CDR3 totals 17 residues. From germline, CDR1 is SGHAT and CDR2 FQNNGV. V gave up 6 bases and J gave up 2 bases, with 21 bases separating them. The CDR3 region has the DNA TGTGCCAGCAGGGCCCCAGGACGTAGCGGAAACACAGATACGCAGTATTTT. It yields the protein CASRAPGRSGNTDTQYF. The variable domain in full, completed from reference TRBV11-2 and TRBJ2-3, reads EAGVAQSPRYKIIEKRQSVAFWCNPISGHATLYWYQQILGQGPKLLIQFQNNGVVDDSQLPKDRFSAERLKGVDSTLKIQPAKLEDSAVYLCASRAPGRSGNTDTQYFGPGTRLTVL.

J is TRBJ2-5 and V is TRBV5-1, with D unclear. The end of the DNA aligns better with TRBJ2-7, so the J call may be wrong. The CDR3 covers 14 residues. Germline CDR1 is SGHRS and CDR2 is YFSETQ. The CDR3 loop is CASSRQGLGNEQYF. The CDR3, as DNA: TGCGCCAGCAGCCGCCAAGGGTTGGGGAACGAGCAGTACTTC.

This chain links TRBV2 with TRBJ2-5; the match to TRBD2 covers 13 bases. The CDR3 contains 17 residues. V dropped 5 bases and J dropped 4; count of bases not matched to a gene: 10. Germline CDR1 SNHLY, CDR2 FYNNEI. CDR3 sequence reads: CASSLRTSGRARETQYF. Here the CDR3 DNA reads TGTGCCAGCAGTCTACGGACTAGCGGGAGAGCCAGAGAGACCCAGTACTTC.

V gene TRBV28 combines with J gene TRBJ2-3; unclear D gene. The CDR3 runs 17 residues. Germline loops: CDR1 MDHEN, CDR2 SYDVKM. Trimming left V 3 bases short and J 4 bases short, with 20 bases between. The CDR3 sequence: CASSFRSAVKIADTQYF. Here the CDR3 DNA reads TGTGCCAGCAGTTTCCGGTCGGCCGTCAAGATTGCAGATACGCAGTATTTT.

The chain joins TRBV5-4 to TRBJ1-1; TRBD1 matches 7 bases. Germline trimming cut 2 bases from V and 1 base from J; bases unmatched to any gene: 2. The CDR3 is made up of 14 amino acids. Germline V gene lookup returns CDR1 SGHNT and CDR2 YYREEE (reference sequence). The CDR3 nucleotides read TGTGCCAGCAGCTTCCGGGACAGGAACACTGAAGCTTTCTTT. This translates into CASSFRDRNTEAFF. Full variable domain (remainder filled in from reference TRBV5-4 and TRBJ1-1): ETGVTQSPTHLIKTRGQQVTLRCSSQSGHNTVSWYQQALGQGPQFIFQYYREEENGRGNFPPRFSGLQFPNYSSELNVNALELDDSALYLCASSFRDRNTEAFFGQGTRLTVV.

CDR3 in amino acids: CASSGVAGGPREQYF. The CDR3 nucleotides are TGTGCCAGCAGCGGAGTAGCGGGAGGGCCGAGGGAGCAGTACTTC. This rearrangement joins TRBV9 to TRBJ2-7, with 11 bases fitting TRBD2. The CDR3 length is 15 residues. V shed 3 bases and J 7 bases; nucleotides not matched to a gene: 9. Germline V lookup: CDR1 SGDLS, CDR2 YYNGEE.